The T cell receptor (beta chain) under discussion was sequenced for a study of identical twins. General study findings and limits: Memory repertoires showed no such pattern, whereas abundant cord blood beta clonotypes carried fewer insertions. Part of the zero-insertion signal could reflect confounding by invariant MAIT and iNKT cells.

To note about this clonotype: Its specificity is not known.

In every case, the donor was a healthy Caucasian. Per the germline V gene, CDR1 is SEHNR and CDR2 is FQNEAQ (reference sequence). The CDR3 extends over 16 amino acids. The V segment lost 2 bases and the J segment 1 base; nucleotides outside the gene matches: 6. Template switching supplied a universal primer site; unique molecular identifiers were carried on the cDNA. TCRdb itself ran the 5' RACE reads through MiXCR, one entry per CDR3 protein. The sample has about 530,000 distinct CDR3 sequences; about 15% are singletons. These records were also assigned to another study, of yellow fever vaccine responses in identical twins.

J is TRBJ2-5 and V is TRBV7-9, with TRBD2 matching 8 bases. This receptor was obtained from a woman under 30 in good health. Sequencing was done on a sample of CD4+ T cells sorted from blood. CDR3 nucleotides: TGTGCCAGCAGCTTATTAAGCGGGAGAACCCAAGAGACCCAGTACTTC. As protein: CASSLLSGRTQETQYF.